This is a list of T cell receptor beta chains from one sample in a study of T cell repertoires in cytomegalovirus infection. Using its own MiXCR run on the reads, TCRdb lists one record per CDR3 protein. Of a few hundred thousand distinct CDR3 sequences in the sample, 17% were seen once. What was sequenced was CD8+ T cells from PBMCs. The receptor set was obtained from a human donor in good health (CMV status not recorded). Some clones in this sample may be carry-over from other donors' samples. Each CDR3 is given without its conserved first and last residue. Not every row has a clone size; where given, it reads once, few, many or a size class.

abundance | v_gene | CDR3aa
many | TRBV24-1 | ATGGQGSYNEQF
many | TRBV7-2 | ASSMKRGQETQY
many | TRBV12-3/TRBV12-4 | ASSLLGPFYNEQF
- | TRBV2 | ASSDNVGANYGYT
- | TRBV15 | ATSGGDRSSYNEQF
many | TRBV7-9 | ASSLPGRGGNTEAF
many | TRBV7-2 | ASSLDQTGYEQY
many | TRBV7-2 | ASSLDGDAGDALH
many | TRBV7-6 | ASSPGRAYEQY
once | TRBV6-5 | ASNPQGAGELF
few | TRBV5-6 | ASSAGGTGEAGELF
many | TRBV7-9 | ASSLASGGGVYEQF